The sequence of this T cell receptor (beta chain) was determined in a study of shared clonotypes between healthy human individuals. Study-wide background: Sampling drew on donors who were a couple of women and three men aged 18 to 49.

Measured with immunoSEQ multiplex PCR; TCRdb has only the in-frame clones, and not every one. The repertoire holds roughly 2,500,000 clones, 93% seen once, with approximately 0.37% in the top ten. The receptor was isolated from a man aged 18 to 29 in good health. Some clones in this sample may be carry-over from other donors' samples. The sample taken for sequencing was naive CD4+ T cells from PBMCs. Sample subset: CD45RA+ positively selected.

CDR3 in DNA: TGTGCCAGCAGTTACTCTAGCGGAACTAGCACAGATACGCAGTATTTT. Its translation: CASSYSSGTSTDTQYF. The rearrangement joins TRBV6-6 to TRBJ2-3; perhaps TRBD2 as D (6 bases). Germline V gives CDR1 MNHNY, CDR2 SVGAGI (reference sequence). CDR3 length: 16 amino acids. The V end was cut by 0 bases, the J end by 0 bases, with 10 bases between.